This T cell receptor beta chain emerged from a study of identical twins (dated by TCRdb to 2016 to 2017). For the study in its entirety: TCR alpha and beta repertoires from monozygotic twins, unrelated adults of various ages and cord blood were deep-sequenced to test whether fetal clonotypes persist. To rule out contamination, the twin experiments were replicated at different times with different library preparation protocols. The full study reports these points: In monozygotic twins, out-of-frame TCR alpha sharing was systematically underestimated by recombination models, although the models agreed with sharing between unrelated individuals. Because the same donors could not be followed over many years, conclusions were based on cross-sectional statistical analysis. Zero-insertion analyses could be partly confounded by invariant T cells such as MAIT and iNKT, though diverse VJ usage argued against such confounding for most clonotypes. Fewer insertions were carried by abundant cord blood beta clonotypes, a similar but weaker trend appeared in young adult naive repertoires, and no such trend appeared in memory repertoires. Compared with coincidental sharing between unrelated individuals, out-of-frame TCR alpha sequences shared between twins showed an excess of sequences with low generation probability. The excess sharing between twins in beta out-of-frame sequences was weaker because fewer shared sequences reduced the signal-to-noise ratio.

This clonotype was counted a few times. The clone's antigen remains unknown. There are no base qualities to consult, and no much larger clone falls within one base. Library method: 5' RACE. Sequencer: Illumina HiSeq 2000. A universal primer binding site was introduced by template switching, and a unique molecular identifier was present in the final cDNA, enabling accurate counting of TCR cDNA molecules. Specific primers in the conserved constant-segment region were used to synthesize first-strand cDNA for the TCR alpha and beta chains. To control for contamination, every cDNA library carried two barcodes: a SMART-Mk sample barcode plus Illumina barcodes. Two successive PCR steps introduced TruSeq adapter sequences along with Illumina sample barcodes. TCR alpha and beta cDNA libraries were sequenced on the Illumina HiSeq platform with custom primers. Turning to the authors' computational methods: MiGEC was used to process raw reads and extract unique molecular identifiers, and MiXCR was used to find CDR3 positions. For each individual, recombination models were inferred using an EM algorithm with the repgenHMM and IGoR tools. Shared clonotypes were analyzed with the tcR package in R, and sharing was normalized by the product of cloneset sizes. To study raw recombination without the effects of thymic and clonal selection, out-of-frame nonproductive sequences were analyzed. In-frame beta chains were kept once TCRdb had trimmed the public reads at Q25 with fastp and called clones with MiXCR. Rows are unified per CDR3 protein, each entry keeping the most common DNA and genes. The V and J calls here are based on TCRdb, not the publication. This sample holds nearly 250,000 distinct CDR3 sequences; about 7% were observed only once. The top ten constitute roughly 3.9% of the sample.

The CDR3 contains 15 residues, cysteine and phenylalanine counted. Only CDR3 DNA is held: 45 bases, read in frame from base 1. After removal of 5 bases from V and 1 base from J, the junction retains 6 bases not matched to a gene. Taken from the germline V gene (reference sequence), the CDR1 and CDR2 loops are LNHDA and SQIVND. Every donor was a healthy Caucasian. Three pairs of female monozygotic twins, all aged about 18 to 30 years, made up the twin cohort. Using Miltenyi CD45RO+ enrichment and human naive T-cell isolation kits, memory (CD45RO+) and naive T cells were isolated from PBMC. These data also formed part of another study, on yellow fever vaccine responses in identical twins. Taken from the second paper: The T cell response to vaccination in identical twins was reported by the authors to appear partly convergent and partly personalized. The study precisely tracked vaccine-responding T cell clones in identical twins.

The sample comprised memory (CD45RO+) T cells sorted from blood. Read against the paper, the sample's cell subset or site label means: CD45RO+ enriched T cells. This chain joins TRBV19 to TRBJ1-1, and 8 junctional nucleotides match TRBD1. This sequence was found in a woman between 18 and 29 years old in good health. The nucleotide sequence is TGTGCCAGTAGTTCCCGGACAGGGCCGAACACTGAAGCTTTCTTT. Its coded protein is CASSSRTGPNTEAFF.